This is a list of T cell receptor beta chains from one sample in a study of beta chain features in type 1 diabetes. Only in-frame clones appear in the TCRdb table, and some are missing; sequencing was by immunoSEQ multiplex PCR. The data show around 330,000 clones, approximately 11% seen once. The sequenced sample was naive CD4+ T cells from blood. The receptors were gathered from a woman in her twenties or thirties in good health. Both conserved end residues are part of each CDR3. A D gene is named only where the DNA matches it firmly. Where a row states a size, it is once, few, many or the class of an expanded clone; other rows omit it.

TRBV14,.,few,TRBJ2-2,TGTGCCAGCAGCACTACGACAGCCTCGAACACCGGGGAGCTGTTTTTT,CASSTTTASNTGELFF
TRBV18,.,.,TRBJ2-7,TGTGCCAGCTCACCTTTAGGGGGCTACGAGCAGTACTTC,CASSPLGGYEQYF
TRBV6-5,.,few,TRBJ2-5,TGTGCCAGCAGTCCCCGGACGGGACAAGAGACCCAGTACTTC,CASSPRTGQETQYF
TRBV28,.,few,TRBJ2-1,TGTGCCAGCAGCCTACCCCCGGACTTTTCCTACAATGAGCAGTTCTTC,CASSLPPDFSYNEQFF
TRBV27,.,.,TRBJ2-2,TGTGCCAGCAGTTTAGGCAGGGTTAACACCGGGGAGCTGTTTTTT,CASSLGRVNTGELFF
TRBV7-8,.,few,TRBJ1-4,TGTGCCAGCAGCTTACTCTCAACTAATGAAAAACTGTTTTTT,CASSLLSTNEKLFF
TRBV5-4,.,.,TRBJ2-5,TGTGCCAGCAGCTCTTGGCTTAGCGGTCAAGAGACCCAGTACTTC,CASSSWLSGQETQYF
TRBV29-1,TRBD1,.,TRBJ2-7,TGCAGCGTGAAGACAGGGACCTACGAGCAGTACTTC,CSVKTGTYEQYF
TRBV11-1,TRBD2,few,TRBJ2-1,TGTGCCAGCAGAGGCCAGGGACTAGCGGGGTCTAGCTCCTACAATGAGCAGTTCTTC,CASRGQGLAGSSSYNEQFF
TRBV2,TRBD2,.,TRBJ2-5,TGTGCCAGCAATCGAGGACTAGCGGGAGGCCTACTTGGGGAGACCCAGTACTTC,CASNRGLAGGLLGETQYF
TRBV7-9,.,few,TRBJ2-7,TGTGCCAGCAGCAGATCCGGGACAAACTACGAGCAGTACTTC,CASSRSGTNYEQYF
TRBV5-1,.,.,TRBJ2-1,TGCGCCAGCAGCTTCTCGAATAACACAGGGTCGAACTCCTACAATGAGCAGTTCTTC,CASSFSNNTGSNSYNEQFF
TRBV28,TRBD2,.,TRBJ2-7,TGTGCCAGCAGTCCAAACGTCCTGGGACTAGGCTACGAGCAGTACTTC,CASSPNVLGLGYEQYF
TRBV7-7,TRBD2,few,TRBJ2-5,TGTGCTAGCAGCCTAGCGGAGACTACGGGGGAGACCCAGTACTTC,CASSLAETTGETQYF
TRBV28,TRBD1,.,TRBJ2-1,TGTGCCAGCAGTTCTCCCCCGGGGACAGGGAGGGGGAATGAGCAGTTCTTC,CASSSPPGTGRGNEQFF
TRBV7-2,TRBD1,.,TRBJ2-3,TGTGCCAGCAGCTTAGGGGACAGGAGCACAGATACGCAGTATTTT,CASSLGDRSTDTQYF
TRBV7-6,TRBD2,.,TRBJ2-5,TGTGCCAGCAGCTTAGGGCCGGGACTAGCTGACTTC,CASSLGPGLADF
TRBV7-3,TRBD2,once,TRBJ2-3,TGTGCCAGCAGCTTCCTAGCGGGAGGGAGCACAGATACGCAGTATTTT,CASSFLAGGSTDTQYF
TRBV10-3,TRBD1,few,TRBJ1-3,TGTGTATCGAGGGGGCTAGTTGGAAACACCATATATTTT,CVSRGLVGNTIYF
TRBV6-5,.,few,TRBJ1-5,TGTGCCAGCAGGACAAGTTGGAATAGCAATCAGCCCCAGCATTTT,CASRTSWNSNQPQHF
TRBV20-1,.,.,TRBJ1-2,TGCAGTGCTCCAGGTCTCTATGGCTACACCTTC,CSAPGLYGYTF
TRBV19,TRBD1,few,TRBJ2-5,TGTGCCAGTAGAAGCTGGACAGGCACTCAAGAGACCCAGTACTTC,CASRSWTGTQETQYF
TRBV1,.,.,TRBJ2-7,TGCACCAGCAGCCAAGGGAGGCCCTACGAGCAGTACTTC,CTSSQGRPYEQYF
TRBV5-6,.,few,TRBJ1-5,TGTGCCAGCAGCCTGGGAGGGCTCGGTCAGCCCCAGCATTTT,CASSLGGLGQPQHF